The 19 T cell receptor beta chains reported below all come from one sample, sequenced in a study of cytomegalovirus exposure and HLA in healthy donors. The PCR had 60 Vbeta and 13 Jbeta primers. The assay was immunoSEQ multiplex PCR, and TCRdb's table has in-frame clones only and misses some. The sample holds 140,000 or so clones, 66% seen once. Sequencing was done on a sample of PBMCs. These receptors were collected from a woman aged 60 to 75 in good health and CMV-seronegative.

The V call is TRBV5-5, the J call TRBJ2-7, with 7 bases matching TRBD1. V shed 2 bases, J shed 3 bases, and the junction held 8 bases outside the gene matches. The CDR3 sequence is 15 residues long. CDR1 and CDR2 (germline): SGHKS, YYEKEE (reference sequence). CDR3 loop: CASSFVGGAFYEQYF. CDR3 sequence (DNA): TGTGCCAGCAGCTTTGTAGGGGGCGCTTTCTACGAGCAGTACTTC.

There are a few counts of this clone. V gene TRBV9 combines with J gene TRBJ2-1; perhaps TRBD2 as D (6 bases). V was cut by 0 bases and J by 2 bases, with 9 bases left in between. Germline V gene data show CDR1 as SGDLS and CDR2 as YYNGEE. The CDR3 spans 15 residues. CDR3 DNA sequence: TGTGCCAGCAGCGTAGCGGGGGTCACCTACAATGAGCAGTTCTTC. Translating gives CASSVAGVTYNEQFF.

The gene calls are TRBV6-1 and TRBJ1-1, with D hard to call. The CDR3 is 13 amino acids. In germline, CDR1 is MNHNS, CDR2 SASEGT. V lost 6 bases to trimming and J lost 4 bases, with 12 bases between them. CDR3 sequence: CASSPRGGTEAFF. The CDR3 DNA follows: TGTGCCAGCAGCCCCCGGGGAGGCACTGAAGCTTTCTTT.

J is TRBJ1-2 and V is TRBV5-6; 8 bases line up with TRBD1. The CDR3 totals 14 residues. The V and J ends lost 4 bases and 6 bases, in that order; junction bases with no gene match: 8. Germline V gene data show CDR1 as SGHDT and CDR2 as YYEEEE. CDR3 region: CASSPKDRENGYTF. CDR3 DNA: TGTGCCAGCAGCCCGAAGGACAGGGAAAATGGCTACACCTTC. The full variable domain, with the rest looked up from reference TRBV5-6 and TRBJ1-2, is DAGVTQSPTHLIKTRGQQVTLRCSPKSGHDTVSWYQQALGQGPQFIFQYYEEEERQRGNFPDRFSGHQFPNYSSELNVNALLLGDSALYLCASSPKDRENGYTFGSGTRLTVV.

The chain links TRBV7-9 to TRBJ1-1, with 7 nucleotides matching TRBD1. Germline values: CDR1 SEHNR, CDR2 FQNEAQ (reference sequence). V was clipped by 5 bases and J by 3 bases; unmatched bases: 6. This CDR3 contains 14 residues. As DNA, the CDR3 is TGTGCCAGCAGCCCAAGGGGGCGCGACACTGAAGCTTTCTTT. Translation gives CASSPRGRDTEAFF.

The V call is TRBV7-8, the J call TRBJ2-3; no firm D call. Trimming removed 5 bases from V and 0 bases from J, with 3 bases in between. CDR3 length: 12 residues. Germline V gives CDR1 SGHVS, CDR2 FQNEAQ. CDR3 DNA sequence: TGTGCCAGCAGCCCTAGCACAGATACGCAGTATTTT. Translation gives CASSPSTDTQYF.

The chain uses TRBV5-1 and TRBJ1-3; D is possibly TRBD1 (6 bases). The germline gives CDR1 SGHRS, CDR2 YFSETQ. V lost 2 bases, J lost 2 bases, and 11 bases lay in between. The length of the CDR3 is 15 residues. The CDR3 sequence is CASSLGGVTGNTIYF. The DNA for the CDR3 is TGCGCCAGCAGCTTAGGGGGAGTGACTGGAAACACCATATATTTT.

The V gene is TRBV29-1, the J gene TRBJ2-7; 9 nucleotides agree with TRBD1. Looked up from germline, CDR1 is SQVTM and CDR2 is ANQGSEA. The length of the CDR3 is 14 residues. V was clipped by 6 bases and J by 2 bases; unmatched bases: 8. The CDR3 DNA is TGCAGCGTCTCACACGGGACAGGGACCTACGAGCAGTACTTC. Its protein product is CSVSHGTGTYEQYF.

The V and J genes are TRBV19 and TRBJ1-2; 12 bases fit TRBD1. This CDR3 spans 13 amino acids. After removal of 10 bases from V and 8 bases from J, the junction contained 8 bases not matched to a gene. Germline V lookup: CDR1 LNHDA, CDR2 SQIVND (reference sequence). Written as DNA, the CDR3 is TGTGCCACTAGGGACAGGGGGCGCGGAGGCTACACCTTC. The encoded protein is CATRDRGRGGYTF.

J is TRBJ1-1 and V is TRBV7-8; possible D gene TRBD1, 5 bases. Trimming took off 1 base at V and 5 bases at J, with 11 bases between the two ends. The germline gives CDR1 SGHVS, CDR2 FQNEAQ. This CDR3 comprises 14 residues. CDR3 loop: CASSLEGRATEAFF. CDR3 coding DNA: TGTGCCAGCAGCTTAGAGGGGAGGGCAACTGAAGCTTTCTTT.

CDR3 sequence (DNA): TGTGCCAGCAGCTTGGTAATGAGTTCACCCCTCCACTTT. Protein product: CASSLVMSSPLHF. The rearrangement joins TRBV5-6 to TRBJ1-6; D uncertain. V was clipped by 0 bases and J by 9 bases, with 7 bases between them. The CDR3 runs 13 residues. Germline assignment: CDR1 SGHDT and CDR2 YYEEEE.

The chain employs TRBV5-1 and TRBJ2-1; TRBD2 aligns across 12 bases. This CDR3 contains 17 residues. V trimming: 4 bases; J trimming: 10 bases; junction bases outside the gene matches: 15. Germline V CDR1 and CDR2: SGHRS, YFSETQ. CDR3 nucleotides: TGCGCCAGCAGCCCGAGACTAGCGGGGGCCTCCGGTAGAGAGCAGTTCTTC. As protein: CASSPRLAGASGREQFF.

V and J are TRBV9 and TRBJ2-5; no definite D call. V lost 0 bases and J lost 1, with 10 bases in between. The CDR3 is 15 amino acids. Germline loops: CDR1 SGDLS, CDR2 YYNGEE. The CDR3: CASSVGFDFQETQYF. In DNA, the CDR3 is TGTGCCAGCAGCGTAGGGTTTGACTTCCAAGAGACCCAGTACTTC.

This CDR3 is CASSLETREGRNNEQFF. The CDR3 nucleotides read TGTGCCAGCAGCTTAGAGACGCGGGAGGGCCGGAACAATGAGCAGTTCTTC. V is TRBV11-2 and J is TRBJ2-1, with 9 bases matching TRBD2. The CDR3 has 17 residues. Trimming cost V 0 bases and J 5 bases; bases outside gene matches: 8. Germline V lookup: CDR1 SGHAT, CDR2 FQNNGV.

V gene TRBV6-1 combines with J gene TRBJ1-1; no firm D call. CDR1 is MNHNS, CDR2 SASEGT, per germline. V lost 8 bases to trimming and J lost 3 bases, with 16 bases between them. This CDR3 is 14 amino acids long. The CDR3 DNA reads TGTGCCAGCTCCCGAGTGGGGAGTGACACTGAAGCTTTCTTT. This codes for CASSRVGSDTEAFF.

A few counts support this clone. The genes are TRBV19 and TRBJ1-5; D perhaps matches TRBD1 (5 bases). This CDR3 has 14 residues. CDR1 is LNHDA and CDR2 is SQIVND in the germline V gene (reference sequence). The germline V and J ends were trimmed by 4 bases and 1 base, with 8 bases remaining between them. The CDR3 is CASSRGGSNQPQHF. Written as DNA, the CDR3 is TGTGCCAGTAGTAGGGGGGGGAGCAATCAGCCCCAGCATTTT.

The rearrangement joins TRBV19 to TRBJ1-6; no reliable D call. Germline CDR1 reads LNHDA; CDR2 reads SQIVND (reference sequence). The germline V and J ends were trimmed by 4 bases and 0 bases, with 4 bases remaining between them. The CDR3 loop spans 14 amino acids. The CDR3: CASSTSSYNSPLHF. DNA for the CDR3: TGTGCCAGTAGTACGAGCTCCTATAATTCACCCCTCCACTTT.

In nucleotides, the CDR3 is TGTGCCAGCAGCTTAGTTGCAGGGCCCTATGGCTACACCTTC. Translation: CASSLVAGPYGYTF. The genes are TRBV7-2 and TRBJ1-2; maybe TRBD1 (5 bases). Germline V gene data show CDR1 as SGHTA and CDR2 as FQGNSA. Trimming stripped 1 base from V and 4 bases from J, with 10 bases between. The CDR3 is 14 residues long.

The chain joins TRBV6-4 to TRBJ2-7; 7 nucleotides agree with TRBD2. The germline gives CDR1 MRHNA, CDR2 SNTAGT. The J segment lost 2 bases and the V segment lost 8 bases, leaving 3 bases of the junction unmatched. This CDR3 is built from 12 residues. CDR3 nucleotides: TGTGCCAGCCGAGCGGGGACCTACGAGCAGTACTTC. It codes for CASRAGTYEQYF.